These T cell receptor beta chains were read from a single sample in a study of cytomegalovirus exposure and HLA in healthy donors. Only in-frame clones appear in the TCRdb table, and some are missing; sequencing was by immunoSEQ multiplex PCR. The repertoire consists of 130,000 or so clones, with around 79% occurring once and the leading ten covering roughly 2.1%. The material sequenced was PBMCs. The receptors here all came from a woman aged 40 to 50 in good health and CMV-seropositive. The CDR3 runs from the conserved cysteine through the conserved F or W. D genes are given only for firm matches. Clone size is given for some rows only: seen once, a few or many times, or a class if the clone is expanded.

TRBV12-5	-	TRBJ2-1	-	TGTGCTAGTGGCCTAGGGGTGGGTGAGCAGTTCTTC	CASGLGVGEQFF
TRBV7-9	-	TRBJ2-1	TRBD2	TGTGCCAGCAGCTTAGGGACTAGCGGTACTGAGCAGTTCTTC	CASSLGTSGTEQFF
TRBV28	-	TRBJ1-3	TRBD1	TGTGCCAGCAGTCCAGGGGGCGGAGGAAACACCATATATTTT	CASSPGGGGNTIYF
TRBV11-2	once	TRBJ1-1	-	TGTGCCAGCAGCTTCACGGACACTGAAGCTTTCTTT	CASSFTDTEAFF
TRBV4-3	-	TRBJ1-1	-	TGCGCCAGCAGCCAGGCATCAGGGAGGGTCACTGAAGCTTTCTTT	CASSQASGRVTEAFF
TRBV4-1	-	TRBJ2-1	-	TGCGCCAGCAGCCAAGATCGGGGCAGGGGAAAACGGGATGAGCAGTTCTTC	CASSQDRGRGKRDEQFF
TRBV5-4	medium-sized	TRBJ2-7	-	TGTGCCAGCAGCTTGGTGGCTAGCGACTACGAGCAGTACTTC	CASSLVASDYEQYF
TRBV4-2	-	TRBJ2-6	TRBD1	TGTGCCAGCACCCCGAGGAGGGGGACAGGAGTTGGGGCCAACGTCCTGACTTTC	CASTPRRGTGVGANVLTF
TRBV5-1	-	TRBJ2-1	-	TGCGCCAGCAGCTTAGGACAGTACAATGAGCAGTTCTTC	CASSLGQYNEQFF
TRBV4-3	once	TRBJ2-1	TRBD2	TGCGCCAGCAGCCAATCCCCCGGGACTAGCGGAAACAATGAGCAGTTCTTC	CASSQSPGTSGNNEQFF
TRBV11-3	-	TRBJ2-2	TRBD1	TGTGCCAGCAGCTCACAGGGGGAAAGGGAGCTGTTTTTT	CASSSQGERELFF
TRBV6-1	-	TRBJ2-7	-	TGTGCCAGCAGTGAAGAAGGGACTGACTACGAGCAGTACTTC	CASSEEGTDYEQYF
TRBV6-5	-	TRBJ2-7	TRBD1	TGTGCCAGCAGTAGGACAGGGGGCGTCTACGAGCAGTACTTC	CASSRTGGVYEQYF
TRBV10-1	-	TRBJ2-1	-	TGCGCCGGCAGCCACAGGGTGAATGAGCAGTTCTTC	CAGSHRVNEQFF
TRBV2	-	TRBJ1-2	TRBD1	TGTGCCAGCAACACGGACAGGCGCGGATCTAGCTATGGCTACACCTTC	CASNTDRRGSSYGYTF
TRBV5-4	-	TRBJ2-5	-	TGTGCCAGCAGCTTCGACCAAGAGACCCAGTACTTC	CASSFDQETQYF
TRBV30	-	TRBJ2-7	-	TGTGCCTGGAGTGTACAGGCTCTGGGGGCGAGTGGGCAGTACTTC	CAWSVQALGASGQYF
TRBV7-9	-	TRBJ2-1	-	TGTGCCAGCAGCTTAGCGGGGGCCTTCAATGAGCAGTTCTTC	CASSLAGAFNEQFF
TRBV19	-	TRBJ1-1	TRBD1	TGTGCCAGTTCCACAGGGGGTGAAATAAACACTGAAGCTTTCTTT	CASSTGGEINTEAFF
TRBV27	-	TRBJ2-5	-	TGTGCCAGCAGTTTGCACGGAGACCGGCAGTACTTC	CASSLHGDRQYF
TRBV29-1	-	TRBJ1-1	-	TGCAGCGTCACGGGGAACACTGAAGCTTTCTTT	CSVTGNTEAFF
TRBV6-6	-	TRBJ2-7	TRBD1	TGTGCCAGCAGTTACTCGGACAGGGCCTACGAGCAGTACTTC	CASSYSDRAYEQYF
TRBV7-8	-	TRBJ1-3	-	TGTGCCAGCAGCCCCCTCGGGGGAGGTGGAAACACCATATATTTT	CASSPLGGGGNTIYF
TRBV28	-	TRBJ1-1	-	TGTGCCACCGGAGGGCCCATGAACACTGAAGCTTTCTTT	CATGGPMNTEAFF
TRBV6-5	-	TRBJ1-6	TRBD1	TGTGCCAGCAGTAGAGACAGGGGTAATTCACCCCTCCACTTT	CASSRDRGNSPLHF
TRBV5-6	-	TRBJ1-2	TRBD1	TGTGCCAGCAGCTTGTACCGGGACGGGGGACAGGTAGCGTCTGGCTACACCTTC	CASSLYRDGGQVASGYTF
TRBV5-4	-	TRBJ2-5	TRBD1	TGTGCCAGCAGCCCGGGACAGACTTACCAAGAGACCCAGTACTTC	CASSPGQTYQETQYF
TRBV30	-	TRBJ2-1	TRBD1	TGTGCCTGGAGTCACAGGGGTAATGAGCAGTTCTTC	CAWSHRGNEQFF
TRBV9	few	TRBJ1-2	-	TGTGCCAGCAGCGTAGGACAGGATATCTATGGCTACACCTTC	CASSVGQDIYGYTF
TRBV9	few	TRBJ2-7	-	TGTGCCAGCAGTGCCGGGACACTAAACGACGAGCAGTACTTC	CASSAGTLNDEQYF
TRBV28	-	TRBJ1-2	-	TGTGCCAGCAGAGCGGCCCTCCCGGCCCATGGCTACACCTTC	CASRAALPAHGYTF
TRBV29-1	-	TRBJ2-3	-	TGCAGCGTTGTCATGGAGATGAACACAGATACGCAGTATTTT	CSVVMEMNTDTQYF
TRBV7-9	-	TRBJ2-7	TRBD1	TGTGCCAGCAGCCCACAGGGGGTTAGAAACTCCTACGAGCAGTACTTC	CASSPQGVRNSYEQYF
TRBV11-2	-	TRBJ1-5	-	TGTGCCAGCAGCCCAGCAGTGGGGGGACGGCAGCCCCAGCATTTT	CASSPAVGGRQPQHF
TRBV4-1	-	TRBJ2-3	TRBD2	TGCGCCAGCAGCCAGACTAGCGGCCCGAGAAGGACAGATACGCAGTATTTT	CASSQTSGPRRTDTQYF
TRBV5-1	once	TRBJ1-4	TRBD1	TGCGCCAGCAGCTCGGGACAGGGGAGTGTGACTAATGAAAAACTGTTTTTT	CASSSGQGSVTNEKLFF
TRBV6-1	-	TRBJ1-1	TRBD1	TGTGCCAGCAGTGGGACAGGGGGCTACACTGAAGCTTTCTTT	CASSGTGGYTEAFF
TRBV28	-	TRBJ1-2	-	TGTGCCAGTACGAAAAATCAGGACTATGGCTACACCTTC	CASTKNQDYGYTF
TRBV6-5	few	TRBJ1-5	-	TGTGCCAGCAGCCCCCGGGACATATATCAGCCCCAGCATTTT	CASSPRDIYQPQHF
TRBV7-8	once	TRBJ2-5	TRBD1	TGTGCCAGCAGGACAACAGGGGACCCAGAGACCCAGTACTTC	CASRTTGDPETQYF
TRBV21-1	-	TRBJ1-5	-	TGTGCCAGCATTATAGGGGGAAGCAATCAGCCCCAGCATTTT	CASIIGGSNQPQHF
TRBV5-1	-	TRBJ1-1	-	TGCGCCAGCAGCTTCGGACAGCTTGAAGGCACTGAAGCTTTCTTT	CASSFGQLEGTEAFF
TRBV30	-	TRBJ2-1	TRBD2	TGTGCCTGGAGTGCCCCTGGTAGCGGGAGGGCCTATGAGCAGTTCTTC	CAWSAPGSGRAYEQFF
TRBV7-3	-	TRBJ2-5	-	TGTGCCAGCAGCGTTACACCCAGGGGGGCCGCGGGTGAGACCCAGTACTTC	CASSVTPRGAAGETQYF
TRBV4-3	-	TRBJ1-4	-	TGCGCCAGCAGCCTAAACGGTGGCGGGCCTAATGAAAAACTGTTTTTT	CASSLNGGGPNEKLFF
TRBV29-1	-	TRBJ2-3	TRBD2	TGCAGCGCTCGACTAGCGGGAGTTACAGATACGCAGTATTTT	CSARLAGVTDTQYF
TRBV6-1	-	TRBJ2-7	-	TGTGCCAGCAGTGAACAGGACTTGGCCTCCTACGAGCAGTACTTC	CASSEQDLASYEQYF
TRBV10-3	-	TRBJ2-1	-	TGTGCCATCAGTGAAGGGGGATCCTACAATGAGCAGTTCTTC	CAISEGGSYNEQFF
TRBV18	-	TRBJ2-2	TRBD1	TGTGCCAGCCAGGGACAGTTGGAGCTGTTTTTT	CASQGQLELFF
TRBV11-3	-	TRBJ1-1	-	TGTGCCAGCAGCCCGGACAGTTCGAACACTGAAGCTTTCTTT	CASSPDSSNTEAFF
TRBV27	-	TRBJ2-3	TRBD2	TGTGCCAGCAGGGGCGGGAGGGCCGTAGCAGATACGCAGTATTTT	CASRGGRAVADTQYF
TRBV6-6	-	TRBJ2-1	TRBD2	TGTGCCAGCAGCGACGGGACTAGTATGGGCGATGAGCAGTTCTTC	CASSDGTSMGDEQFF
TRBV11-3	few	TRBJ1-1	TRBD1	TGTGCCAGCAGCCCCGGGACAGGGTACTCCACTGAAGCTTTCTTT	CASSPGTGYSTEAFF